The clone carrying this T cell receptor (beta chain) was found a few times. This entry is derived from a study of T cells after yellow fever vaccination. Germline V lookup: CDR1 SGHVS, CDR2 FQNEAQ. Trimming removed 1 base at V and 10 bases at J, with 17 bases between. This CDR3 spans 16 amino acids. TCRdb reanalysed the 5' RACE reads using MiXCR and keeps one entry per CDR3 protein. The table includes hundreds of thousands of distinct CDR3 sequences, 9% to 15% detected once. This receptor was identified in a man aged 25 to 40 who received the YFV17D yellow fever vaccine. The sequenced sample was PBMCs, obtained on the day of the yellow fever booster vaccination. V gene TRBV7-8 combines with J gene TRBJ1-6; no firm D call. The CDR3 coding sequence is TGTGCCAGCAGCTTAGGTCGGCTGGGTGAGGAGTCACCCCTCCACTTT. Amino acids: CASSLGRLGEESPLHF.